This T cell receptor beta chain was retrieved from a study of OX40 agonist ivuxolimab in advanced cancers. Assay: immunoSEQ multiplex PCR; the TCRdb copy retains only in-frame clones and omits some. The table shows about 22,000 clones, with 84% occurring only once. Germline loops: CDR1 MRHNA, CDR2 SNTAGT. CDR3 length equals 14 residues. Trimming removed 6 bases from V and 0 bases from J, with 11 bases in between. The source is an adult with an advanced solid tumor such as melanoma, head and neck, liver or kidney cancer. Sequencing used CD4+ or CD8+ T cells sorted from blood, obtained in a trial of the OX40 agonist ivuxolimab. This chain connects TRBV6-4 to TRBJ1-1, with D unresolved. Written as DNA, the CDR3 is TGTGCCAGCAGCCCAGGACGGATGAACACTGAAGCTTTCTTT. It yields the protein CASSPGRMNTEAFF.